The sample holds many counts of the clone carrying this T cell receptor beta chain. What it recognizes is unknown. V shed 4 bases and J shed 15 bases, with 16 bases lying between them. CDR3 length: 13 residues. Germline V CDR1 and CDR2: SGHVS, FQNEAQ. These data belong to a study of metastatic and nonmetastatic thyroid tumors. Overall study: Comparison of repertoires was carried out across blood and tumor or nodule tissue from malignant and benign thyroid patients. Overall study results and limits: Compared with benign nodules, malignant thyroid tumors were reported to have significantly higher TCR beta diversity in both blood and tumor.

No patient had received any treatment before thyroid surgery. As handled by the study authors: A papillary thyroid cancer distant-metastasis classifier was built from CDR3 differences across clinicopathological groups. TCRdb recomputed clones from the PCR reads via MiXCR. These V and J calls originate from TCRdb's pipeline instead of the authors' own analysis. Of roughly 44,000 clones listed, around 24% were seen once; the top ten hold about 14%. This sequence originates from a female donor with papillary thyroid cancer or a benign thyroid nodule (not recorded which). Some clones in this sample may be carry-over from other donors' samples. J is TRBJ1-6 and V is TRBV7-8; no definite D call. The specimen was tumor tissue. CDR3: CASSSDETGLLHF. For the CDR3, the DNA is TGTGCCAGCAGCTCGGACGAGACCGGACTCCTCCACTTT. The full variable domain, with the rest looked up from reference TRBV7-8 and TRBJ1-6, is GAGVSQSPRYKVAKRGQDVALRCDPISGHVSLFWYQQALGQGPEFLTYFQNEAQLDKSGLPSDRFFAERPEGSVSTLKIQRTQQEDSAVYLCASSSDETGLLHFGNGTRLTVT.